Listed here is a single TCR beta chain. As yet, its antigen is unknown. This record comes from a study of graft-versus-host responses after intestinal transplantation. Study in general: Each recipient received anti-thymocyte globulin induction, then tacrolimus and steroids for roughly 3 years. General observations from the study: Across patients carrying graft-donor T cell macrochimerism, allografts held high graft-versus-host to host-versus-graft clonal ratios. Association was observed between peak circulating GvH clone levels and early post-transplant HvG declines.

Assay used: immunoSEQ multiplex PCR; TCRdb lists only in-frame clones, some missing. This table holds under 95,000 clones, roughly nine tenths found once. The junction had 12 bases not matched to a gene; V was cut back by 6 bases and J by 6 bases. This CDR3 region has 16 residues. CDR1 is SNHLY, CDR2 FYNNEI, per germline. The source was unstimulated CD4+ T cells sorted from spleen or lymph node cells, collected before transplant. The sequence was obtained from a human donor who was the organ donor for an intestinal transplant. The chain recombines TRBV2 with TRBJ2-2, with 8 bases lining up with TRBD2. The CDR3 region is CASSHGLAEGPGELFF. The CDR3 DNA reads TGTGCCAGCAGCCACGGACTAGCTGAAGGGCCCGGGGAGCTGTTTTTT.